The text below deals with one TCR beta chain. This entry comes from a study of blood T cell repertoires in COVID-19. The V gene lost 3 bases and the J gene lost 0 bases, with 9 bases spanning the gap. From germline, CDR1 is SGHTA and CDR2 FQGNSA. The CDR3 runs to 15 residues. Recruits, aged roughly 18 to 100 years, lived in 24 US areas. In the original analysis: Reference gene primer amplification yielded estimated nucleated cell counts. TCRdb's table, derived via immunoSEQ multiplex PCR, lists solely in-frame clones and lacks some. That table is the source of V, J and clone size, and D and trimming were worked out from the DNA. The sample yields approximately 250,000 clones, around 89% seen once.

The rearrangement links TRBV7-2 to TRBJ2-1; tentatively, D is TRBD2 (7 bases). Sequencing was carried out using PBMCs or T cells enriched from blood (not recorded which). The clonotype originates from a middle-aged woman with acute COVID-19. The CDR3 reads CASSFAGASYNEQFF. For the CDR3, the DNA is TGTGCCAGCAGCTTCGCGGGGGCCTCCTACAATGAGCAGTTCTTC.